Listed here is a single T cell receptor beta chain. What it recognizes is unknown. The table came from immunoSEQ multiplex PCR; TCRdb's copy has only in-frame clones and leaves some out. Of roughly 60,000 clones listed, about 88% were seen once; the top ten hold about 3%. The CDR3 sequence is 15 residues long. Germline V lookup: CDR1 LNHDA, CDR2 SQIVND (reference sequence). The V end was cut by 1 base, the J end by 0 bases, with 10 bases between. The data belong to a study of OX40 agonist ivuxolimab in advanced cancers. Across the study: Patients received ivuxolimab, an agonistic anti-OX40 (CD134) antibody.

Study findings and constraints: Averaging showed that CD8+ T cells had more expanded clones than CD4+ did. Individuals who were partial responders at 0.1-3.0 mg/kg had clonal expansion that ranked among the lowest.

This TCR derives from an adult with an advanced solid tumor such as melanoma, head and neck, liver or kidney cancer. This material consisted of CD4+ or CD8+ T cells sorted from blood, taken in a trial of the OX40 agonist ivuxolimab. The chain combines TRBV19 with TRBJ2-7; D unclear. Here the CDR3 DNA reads TGTGCCAGTAGTATAGTCGGCACCAGCTCCTACGAGCAGTACTTC. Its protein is CASSIVGTSSYEQYF.